This T cell receptor (beta chain) stems from a study of beta chain features in type 1 diabetes. Findings and caveats of the study: Researchers could not determine here whether HLA type influences TCRB rearrangement.

About this clone itself: Its antigen remains unidentified.

Investigators reverse transcribed all isolated RNA, so they sequenced expressed TCRB transcripts. TCRdb's table, derived via immunoSEQ multiplex PCR, lists solely in-frame clones and lacks some. Of about 180,000 clones detected, about 13% appear once; the ten largest clones hold less than 0.7%. Trimming took 4 bases from V and 5 from J, leaving 11 bases between them. The CDR3 has 14 amino acids. Looked up from germline, CDR1 is SGHAT and CDR2 is FQNNGV. Source material: central memory CD4+ T cells from blood. This receptor was identified in a woman under 30 in good health. The chain uses TRBV11-2 and TRBJ1-4, with D possibly being TRBD1 (6 bases). The CDR3: CASSSDRSNEKLFF. CDR3 nucleotides: TGTGCCAGCAGCTCGGACAGATCGAATGAAAAACTGTTTTTT.